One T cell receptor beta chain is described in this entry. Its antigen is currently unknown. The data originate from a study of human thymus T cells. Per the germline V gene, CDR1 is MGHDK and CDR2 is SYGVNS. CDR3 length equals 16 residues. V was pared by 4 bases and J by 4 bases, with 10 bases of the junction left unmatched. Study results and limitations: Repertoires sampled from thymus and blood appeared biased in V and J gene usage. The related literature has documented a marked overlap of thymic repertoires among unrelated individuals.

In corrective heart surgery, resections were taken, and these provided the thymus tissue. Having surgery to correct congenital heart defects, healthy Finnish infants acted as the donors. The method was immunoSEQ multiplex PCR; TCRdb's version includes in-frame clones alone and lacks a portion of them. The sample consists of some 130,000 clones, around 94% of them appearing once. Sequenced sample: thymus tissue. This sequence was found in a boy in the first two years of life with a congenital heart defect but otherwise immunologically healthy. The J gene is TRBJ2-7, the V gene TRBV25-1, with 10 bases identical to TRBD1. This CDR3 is CASSAFYGTGEYEQYF. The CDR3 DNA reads TGTGCCAGCAGTGCTTTTTACGGGACAGGGGAATACGAGCAGTACTTC.